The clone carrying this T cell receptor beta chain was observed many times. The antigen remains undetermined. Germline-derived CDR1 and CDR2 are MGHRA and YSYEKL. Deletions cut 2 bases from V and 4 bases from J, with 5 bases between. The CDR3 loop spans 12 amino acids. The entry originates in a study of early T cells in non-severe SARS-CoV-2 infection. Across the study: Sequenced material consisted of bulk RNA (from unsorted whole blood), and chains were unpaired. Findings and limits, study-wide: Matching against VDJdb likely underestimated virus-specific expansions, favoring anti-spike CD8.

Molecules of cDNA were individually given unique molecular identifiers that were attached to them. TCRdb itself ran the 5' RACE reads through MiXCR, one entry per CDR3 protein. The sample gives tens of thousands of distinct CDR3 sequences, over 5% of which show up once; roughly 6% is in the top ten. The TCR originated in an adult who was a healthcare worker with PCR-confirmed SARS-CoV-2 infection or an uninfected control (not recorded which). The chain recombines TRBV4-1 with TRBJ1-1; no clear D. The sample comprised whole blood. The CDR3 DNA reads TGCGCCAGCAGCCAACGCGGCACTGAAGCTTTCTTT. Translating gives CASSQRGTEAFF.